This TCR beta chain was obtained from a study of blood T cell repertoires in COVID-19. Repertoires were generated with immunoSEQ multiplex PCR, while TCRdb's copy carries only in-frame clones and drops some. The top ten clones hold 3% to 4% of a sample with about 490,000 clones, roughly 88% of them seen once. V was clipped by 6 bases and J by 5 bases, with 16 bases between them. Germline V CDR1 and CDR2: MNHNY, SVGAGI (reference sequence). The CDR3 covers 14 residues. V gene TRBV6-6 combines with J gene TRBJ1-1, with D maybe TRBD1 (6 bases). This sequence was found in a human donor in a cohort sampled during active COVID-19. The sample was peripheral blood. This chain's CDR3 is CASSRGGLGTEAFF. The DNA of the CDR3 is TGTGCCAGCAGCCGGGGGGGCTTAGGGACTGAAGCTTTCTTT.